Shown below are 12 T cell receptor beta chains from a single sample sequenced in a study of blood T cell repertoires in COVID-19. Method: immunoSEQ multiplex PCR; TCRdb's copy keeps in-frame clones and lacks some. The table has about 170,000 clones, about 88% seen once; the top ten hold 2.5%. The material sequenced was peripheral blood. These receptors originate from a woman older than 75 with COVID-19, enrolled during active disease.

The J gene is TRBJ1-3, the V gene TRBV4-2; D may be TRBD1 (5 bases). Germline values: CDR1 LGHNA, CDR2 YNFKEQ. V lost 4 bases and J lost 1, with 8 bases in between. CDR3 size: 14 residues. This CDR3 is CASSPQGSGNTIYF. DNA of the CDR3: TGTGCCAGCAGCCCCCAGGGATCTGGAAACACCATATATTTT.

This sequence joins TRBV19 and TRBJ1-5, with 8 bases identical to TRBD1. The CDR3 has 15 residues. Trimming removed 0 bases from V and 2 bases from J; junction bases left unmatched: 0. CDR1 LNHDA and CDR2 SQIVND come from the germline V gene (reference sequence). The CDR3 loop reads CASSIEDRGNQPQHF. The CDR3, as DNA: TGTGCCAGTAGTATAGAGGACAGGGGCAATCAGCCCCAGCATTTT. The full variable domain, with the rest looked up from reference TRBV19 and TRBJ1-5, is DGGITQSPKYLFRKEGQNVTLSCEQNLNHDAMYWYRQDPGQGLRLIYYSQIVNDFQKGDIAEGYSVSREKKESFPLTVTSAQKNPTAFYLCASSIEDRGNQPQHFGDGTRLSIL.

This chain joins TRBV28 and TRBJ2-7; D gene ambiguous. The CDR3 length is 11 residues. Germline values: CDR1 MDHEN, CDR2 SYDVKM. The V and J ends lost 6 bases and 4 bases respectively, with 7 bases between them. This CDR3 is CASRNTYEQYF. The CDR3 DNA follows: TGTGCCAGCAGGAATACTTACGAGCAGTACTTC.

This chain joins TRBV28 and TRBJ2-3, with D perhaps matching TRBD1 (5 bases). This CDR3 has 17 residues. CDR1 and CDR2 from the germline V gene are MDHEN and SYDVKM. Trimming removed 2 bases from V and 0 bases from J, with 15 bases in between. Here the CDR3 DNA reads TGTGCCAGCAGTTTAGGCAGGGCGAGCTTTAGCACAGATACGCAGTATTTT. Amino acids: CASSLGRASFSTDTQYF. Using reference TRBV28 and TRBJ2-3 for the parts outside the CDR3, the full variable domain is DVKVTQSSRYLVKRTGEKVFLECVQDMDHENMFWYRQDPGLGLRLIYFSYDVKMKEKGDIPEGYSVSREKKERFSLILESASTNQTSMYLCASSLGRASFSTDTQYFGPGTRLTVL.

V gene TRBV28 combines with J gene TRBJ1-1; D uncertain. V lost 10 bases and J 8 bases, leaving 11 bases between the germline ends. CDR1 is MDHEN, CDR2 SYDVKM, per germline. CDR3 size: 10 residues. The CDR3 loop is CATREGEAFF. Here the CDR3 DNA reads TGTGCCACCCGGGAGGGCGAAGCTTTCTTT.

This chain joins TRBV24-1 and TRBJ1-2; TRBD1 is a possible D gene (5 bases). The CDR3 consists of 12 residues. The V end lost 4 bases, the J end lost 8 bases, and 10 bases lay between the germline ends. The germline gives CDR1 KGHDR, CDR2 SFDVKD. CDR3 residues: CATSDRQWGYTF. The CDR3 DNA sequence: TGTGCCACCAGTGACCGACAGTGGGGCTACACCTTC.

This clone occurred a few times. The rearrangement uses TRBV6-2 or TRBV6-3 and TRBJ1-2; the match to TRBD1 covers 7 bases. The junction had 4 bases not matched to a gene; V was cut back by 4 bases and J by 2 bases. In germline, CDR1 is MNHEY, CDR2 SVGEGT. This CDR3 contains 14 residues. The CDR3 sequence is CASSWGQSNYGYTF. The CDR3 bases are TGTGCCAGCAGTTGGGGACAGAGCAACTATGGCTACACCTTC.

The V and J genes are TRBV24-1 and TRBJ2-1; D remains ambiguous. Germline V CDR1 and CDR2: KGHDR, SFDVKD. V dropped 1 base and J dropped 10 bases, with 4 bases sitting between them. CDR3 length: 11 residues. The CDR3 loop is CATSDFLEQFF. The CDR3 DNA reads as TGTGCCACCAGTGATTTCTTAGAGCAGTTCTTC.

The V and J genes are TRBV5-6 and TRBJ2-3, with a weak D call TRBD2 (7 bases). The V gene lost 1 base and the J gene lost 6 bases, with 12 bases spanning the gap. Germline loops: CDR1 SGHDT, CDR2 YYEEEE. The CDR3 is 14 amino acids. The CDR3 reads CASSLSRGADTQYF. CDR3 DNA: TGTGCCAGCAGCTTGAGTCGGGGGGCTGATACGCAGTATTTT.

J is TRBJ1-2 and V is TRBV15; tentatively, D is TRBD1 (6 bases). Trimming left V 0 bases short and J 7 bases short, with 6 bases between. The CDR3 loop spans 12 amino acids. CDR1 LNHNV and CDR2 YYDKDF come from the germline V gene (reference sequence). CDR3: CATSREGGGYTF. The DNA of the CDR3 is TGTGCCACCAGCAGAGAAGGGGGTGGCTACACCTTC.

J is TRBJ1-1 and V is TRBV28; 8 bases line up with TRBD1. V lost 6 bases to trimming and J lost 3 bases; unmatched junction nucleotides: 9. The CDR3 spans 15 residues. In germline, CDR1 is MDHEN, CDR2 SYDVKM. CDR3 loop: CASRSQGVRDTEAFF. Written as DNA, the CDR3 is TGTGCCAGCAGATCACAGGGGGTGAGGGACACTGAAGCTTTCTTT.

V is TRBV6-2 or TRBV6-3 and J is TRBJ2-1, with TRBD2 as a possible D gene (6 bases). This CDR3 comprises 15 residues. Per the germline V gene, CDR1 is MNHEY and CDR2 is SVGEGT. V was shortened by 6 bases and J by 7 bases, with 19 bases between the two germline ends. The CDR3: CASSLPGLRRNEQFF. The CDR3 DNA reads TGTGCCAGCAGCCTCCCGGGACTTAGGAGAAATGAGCAGTTCTTC.